This T cell receptor (beta chain) was obtained from a study of blood T cell repertoires in COVID-19. Study-wide context: Spain, Italy and the United States supplied samples that represented acute and convalescent COVID-19. Nucleic acid was either cDNA or gDNA, and it came from T cells, B-cell-depleted T cells, or PBMCs.

The CDR3 consists of 14 residues. Germline values: CDR1 ENHRY, CDR2 SYGVKD. Trimming took 9 bases from V and 4 from J, leaving 18 bases between them. Original analysis: Cell counts per sample came from amplifying reference gene primers. The method was immunoSEQ multiplex PCR; TCRdb's version includes in-frame clones alone and lacks a portion of them. The DNA gave D and trimming, while V, J and clone size come from that table. There are hundreds of thousands of clones in the sample; over 70% occur only once, and around 8.7% lies in the top ten. Input material: peripheral blood. This receptor was identified in a woman aged 45-60 years with acute or convalescent COVID-19. V gene TRBV10-3 combines with J gene TRBJ1-2, with a weak D call TRBD1 (6 bases). CDR3: CAITEPGDTYGYTF. CDR3 sequence (DNA): TGTGCCATAACCGAACCAGGGGACACCTATGGCTACACCTTC.